This T cell receptor (beta chain) was observed in a study of CXCR3-negative and CXCR3-positive naive CD8 T cells. Study background: Libraries each contributed about 1.5 +/- 0.3 million TRB reads, for around 150 million in total.

Overall study results and limits: Naive cells, whether CXCR3-negative or CXCR3-positive, had similar TRBV-TRBJ usage, while memory cells differed. Comparably high diversity marked both naive subsets, whereas memory CD8+ cells had much lower diversity.

To note about this clonotype: Antigen unknown.

Germline loops: CDR1 SGHVS, CDR2 FNYEAQ. The CDR3 totals 14 residues. 5' RACE that incorporated UMI labels was used to prepare the TRB cDNA libraries. TCRdb reprocessed the 5' RACE reads, with one entry per CDR3 protein and no DNA. This specimen shows 50,000 to 65,000 distinct CDR3 sequences; the ten leading clones hold about 4.5%. This sequence was found in a human donor in good health. Some clones in this sample may be carry-over from other donors' samples. Specimen: naive CXCR3- CD8+ T cells from blood. Subset reported: CD45RO-CCR7+CD27+CD95- naive CD8+ T cells lacking CXCR3 (TNR3-). The genes are TRBV7-6 and TRBJ2-7; TCRdb calls TRBD1, which cannot be checked without DNA. CDR3 amino acids: CASSLEDRAYEQYF.